The clone carrying this T cell receptor beta chain was picked up many times. The entry originates in a study of T cell repertoires in cytomegalovirus infection. From the reads, TCRdb called clonotypes with MiXCR, one entry per CDR3 protein. The sample holds 55,000 to 85,000 distinct CDR3 sequences, over 3.5% seen once. From germline, CDR1 is DFQATT and CDR2 SNEGSKA (reference sequence). The V end was cut by 4 bases, the J end by 1 base, with 13 bases between. The CDR3 consists of 14 residues. This TCR was sampled from a human donor in good health (CMV status not recorded). Some clones in this sample may be carry-over from other donors' samples. Specimen: PBMCs. The genes are TRBV20-1 and TRBJ1-2; D remains ambiguous. The CDR3 region has the DNA TGCAGTGCTATAAGGCCAGAAAATAACTATGGCTACACCTTC. Amino acids: CSAIRPENNYGYTF.